The next 30 T cell receptor beta chains were all read from a single sample in a study of identical twins. One entry per CDR3 protein, called by TCRdb with MiXCR from the 5' RACE reads. The table lists roughly 470,000 distinct CDR3 sequences, roughly 13% of them singletons. Another study also made use of these data, one on yellow fever vaccine responses in identical twins.

Sequencing used CD4+ T cells sorted from blood. All receptors come from a young woman in good health.

The chain uses TRBV28 and TRBJ2-1; D ambiguous. The CDR3 loop spans 12 amino acids. V dropped 3 bases and J dropped 6 bases, with 6 bases sitting between them. Germline CDR1 MDHEN, CDR2 SYDVKM. The CDR3 coding sequence is TGTGCCAGCAGTTTTTACCCCAATGAGCAGTTCTTC. It encodes CASSFYPNEQFF. The whole variable domain, remainder taken from reference TRBV28 and TRBJ2-1, is DVKVTQSSRYLVKRTGEKVFLECVQDMDHENMFWYRQDPGLGLRLIYFSYDVKMKEKGDIPEGYSVSREKKERFSLILESASTNQTSMYLCASSFYPNEQFFGPGTRLTVL.

The chain carries TRBV5-1 and TRBJ2-7; TRBD1 matches at 7 bases. This CDR3 is built from 16 residues. Looked up from germline, CDR1 is SGHRS and CDR2 is YFSETQ. The ends lost 4 bases at V and 2 bases at J; junction bases unmatched: 12. The CDR3 nucleotides are TGCGCCAGCAGCCCGACAACGGACAGGTTACCCTACGAGCAGTACTTC. It is translated as CASSPTTDRLPYEQYF. The entire variable domain, with the rest obtained from reference TRBV5-1 and TRBJ2-7, is as follows: KAGVTQTPRYLIKTRGQQVTLSCSPISGHRSVSWYQQTPGQGLQFLFEYFSETQRNKGNFPGRFSGRQFSNSRSEMNVSTLELGDSALYLCASSPTTDRLPYEQYFGPGTRLTVT.

This clonotype was seen only a few times. The V and J genes are TRBV12-3 or TRBV12-4 and TRBJ2-2, with a possible D match to TRBD1 (6 bases). V was trimmed by 8 bases and J by 1 base, leaving 14 bases between them. This CDR3 comprises 15 residues. The CDR3 nucleotides are TGTGCCAGCGGTCATTTGGACAGGAACACCGGGGAGCTGTTTTTT. This translates into CASGHLDRNTGELFF.

This clonotype has more than one count but fewer than ten. The chain has TRBV30 and TRBJ2-6; D possibly uses TRBD1 or TRBD2 (5 bases each). The CDR3 is 17 residues long. The ends were cut back, 5 bases at V and 1 base at J, with 18 bases in the middle. Germline CDR1 and CDR2: GTSNPN and SVGIG (reference sequence). CDR3 sequence (DNA): TGTGCCTGGTACCCCGGGACCGCTTTTTCTGGGGCCAACGTCCTGACTTTC. It translates to CAWYPGTAFSGANVLTF.

The chain recombines TRBV6-2 or TRBV6-3 with TRBJ1-4, with D possibly being TRBD1 (5 bases). CDR3 length: 14 residues. Per germline, CDR1 MNHEY and CDR2 SVGEGT. V was clipped by 2 bases and J by 8 bases, with 12 bases between them. The CDR3 DNA sequence: TGTGCCAGCAGTTACCCAGGGAAGGGGGAAAAACTGTTTTTT. This translates into CASSYPGKGEKLFF.

The chain links TRBV29-1 to TRBJ1-1; D unresolved. Germline loops: CDR1 SQVTM, CDR2 ANQGSEA. This CDR3 contains 13 residues. The V end was cut by 5 bases, the J end by 0 bases, with 10 bases between. CDR3 sequence reads: CSVQLTMNTEAFF. Written as DNA, the CDR3 is TGCAGCGTTCAATTGACCATGAACACTGAAGCTTTCTTT.

This clonotype was observed at least ten times. This chain links TRBV6-2 or TRBV6-3 with TRBJ2-1; 8 bases map to TRBD2. The CDR3 loop spans 17 amino acids. Germline V lookup: CDR1 MNHEY, CDR2 SVGEGT. The trim removed 6 bases at V and 6 bases at J, leaving 16 bases unmatched. The CDR3 spells CASSHPRGSGAANEQFF. CDR3 coding DNA: TGTGCCAGCAGCCACCCCCGTGGTAGCGGGGCCGCCAATGAGCAGTTCTTC.

This sequence joins TRBV7-8 and TRBJ2-5; perhaps TRBD2 as D (6 bases). Trimming removed 8 bases at V and 4 bases at J, with 23 bases between. Germline V gene lookup returns CDR1 SGHVS and CDR2 FQNEAQ. This CDR3 has 16 residues. In nucleotides, the CDR3 is TGTGCCAGCGGCGCCGGGCTTAAGGAGGGAGGAGAGACCCAGTACTTC. This encodes CASGAGLKEGGETQYF.

This clonotype was counted at least ten times. V gene TRBV12-3 or TRBV12-4 combines with J gene TRBJ2-3; D may be TRBD1 (5 bases). V gave up 4 bases and J gave up 4 bases, with 12 bases separating them. There are 14 residues in the CDR3. The DNA of the CDR3 is TGTGCCAGCAGTTCCGGACATGGAGCAGATACGCAGTATTTT. Amino acid sequence: CASSSGHGADTQYF.

Only a few counts were recorded for this clonotype. The chain carries TRBV28 and TRBJ2-3; 9 bases are shared with TRBD2. There are 14 residues in the CDR3. Germline loops: CDR1 MDHEN, CDR2 SYDVKM. The junction had 4 bases not matched to a gene; V was cut back by 9 bases and J by 0 bases. Written as DNA, the CDR3 is TGTGCCAGTGAAAGCGGGGGGAGCACAGATACGCAGTATTTT. It encodes CASESGGSTDTQYF.

V is TRBV5-4 and J is TRBJ2-7; 10 positions match TRBD2. V lost 6 bases, J lost 1 base, and 10 bases stayed unmatched. The CDR3 is made up of 16 amino acids. Per germline, CDR1 SGHNT and CDR2 YYREEE (reference sequence). The CDR3 region has the DNA TGTGCCAGCACCCGGTTAGCGGGAGGCCTGTCCTACGAGCAGTACTTC. It specifies CASTRLAGGLSYEQYF.

The V gene is TRBV29-1, the J gene TRBJ2-5, with D possibly matching TRBD1 (6 bases). Germline V gene data show CDR1 as SQVTM and CDR2 as ANQGSEA. Trimming removed 7 bases from V and 2 bases from J, with 11 bases in between. This CDR3 region has 12 residues. The CDR3 here is CSGTVLQETQYF. The CDR3 DNA reads as TGCAGCGGGACAGTTTTACAAGAGACCCAGTACTTC.

The V call is TRBV6-1, the J call TRBJ2-7, with 10 bases that match TRBD1. Losses at the gene ends were 5 bases for V and 2 bases for J; bases not matched to a gene: 3. Germline V gives CDR1 MNHNS, CDR2 SASEGT. CDR3 length equals 14 residues. CDR3: CASSRTGGAYEQYF. The CDR3 coding sequence is TGTGCCAGCAGTCGGACAGGGGGTGCCTACGAGCAGTACTTC.

This clonotype turned up a few times. V gene TRBV29-1 combines with J gene TRBJ2-7, with 11 nucleotides matching TRBD1. The V gene's germline CDR1 is SQVTM and CDR2 ANQGSEA. The CDR3 has 13 residues. V was clipped by 6 bases and J by 6 bases; unmatched bases: 7. The DNA of the CDR3 is TGCAGCGTAGATACCGGGACAGGGGGCGAGCAGTACTTC. This gives the protein CSVDTGTGGEQYF.

This chain links TRBV5-1 with TRBJ1-4; D is undetermined. CDR1 is SGHRS, CDR2 YFSETQ, per germline. The CDR3 has 13 residues. Trimming left V 7 bases short and J 5 bases short, with 12 bases between. CDR3 sequence (DNA): TGCGCCAGCGCCAAGGGCTCCAATGAAAAACTGTTTTTT. Translated: CASAKGSNEKLFF.

The chain links TRBV11-2 to TRBJ2-7, with 7 bases fitting TRBD1. The CDR3 runs 15 residues. CDR1 and CDR2 from the germline V gene are SGHAT and FQNNGV. V trimming: 5 bases; J trimming: 5 bases; junction bases outside the gene matches: 12. The DNA for the CDR3 is TGTGCCAGCAGCCTCCTTCGGACAGGCTACCACGAGCAGTACTTC. Translated, it gives CASSLLRTGYHEQYF.

V is TRBV5-1 and J is TRBJ2-3; TRBD1 is a possible D gene (6 bases). The germline V and J ends were trimmed by 0 bases and 2 bases, with 10 bases remaining between them. This CDR3 is 15 amino acids long. Germline-derived CDR1 and CDR2 are SGHRS and YFSETQ. The CDR3 protein is CASSLAGTTTDTQYF. CDR3 DNA sequence: TGCGCCAGCAGCTTGGCCGGGACAACCACAGATACGCAGTATTTT.

This clonotype was counted ten times or more. The rearrangement links TRBV20-1 to TRBJ2-1; 7 nucleotides agree with TRBD2. J gave up 7 bases and V 6 bases, and 12 bases lay outside the gene matches. CDR1 and CDR2 from the germline V gene are DFQATT and SNEGSKA (reference sequence). The CDR3 spans 14 residues. This CDR3 reads CSASRTSGLNEQFF. DNA of the CDR3: TGCAGTGCGTCTCGGACTAGTGGTTTAAATGAGCAGTTCTTC.

This clonotype appeared many times. V and J are TRBV3-1 and TRBJ2-7; 9 bases are a match to TRBD2. The CDR3 totals 12 residues. V lost 8 bases and J lost 2; bases outside the gene matches: 1. Per germline, CDR1 LGHDT and CDR2 YNNKEL (reference sequence). CDR3 nucleotides: TGTGCCAGCGCTAGCGGGACCTACGAGCAGTACTTC. Its translation: CASASGTYEQYF.

Ten or more counts support this clonotype. The rearrangement joins TRBV4-3 to TRBJ2-3; TRBD2 matches 7 bases. Germline V gene lookup returns CDR1 LGHNA and CDR2 YSLEER. V lost 2 bases and J lost 1; bases outside the gene matches: 3. This CDR3 comprises 15 residues. The CDR3 DNA sequence: TGCGCCAGCAGCCAAAGGCTAGCGGGCACAGATACGCAGTATTTT. Encoded protein: CASSQRLAGTDTQYF.

This clonotype was recorded many times. The chain carries TRBV10-1 and TRBJ2-1; 10 nucleotides align to TRBD2. Trimming cost V 4 bases and J 0 bases; bases outside gene matches: 3. The CDR3 totals 16 residues. Germline V lookup: CDR1 WNHNN, CDR2 SYGVQD (reference sequence). CDR3 DNA: TGCGCCAGCAGTGGGGTAGCGGGAGGCTCCTACAATGAGCAGTTCTTC. Amino acids: CASSGVAGGSYNEQFF.

This chain links TRBV5-1 with TRBJ2-1, with TRBD2 identical over 10 bases. Germline loops: CDR1 SGHRS, CDR2 YFSETQ. The CDR3 spans 17 residues. V trimming: 3 bases; J trimming: 2 bases; junction bases outside the gene matches: 8. CDR3 nucleotide sequence: TGCGCCAGCAGCTGGATGAAAACTAGCGGGACCTACAATGAGCAGTTCTTC. Protein product: CASSWMKTSGTYNEQFF.

The rearrangement joins TRBV29-1 to TRBJ2-1; D is unclear. Trimming pared 3 bases from V and 7 bases from J, leaving 7 bases between. CDR3 length equals 11 residues. Germline lookup yields CDR1 SQVTM and CDR2 ANQGSEA. The CDR3 coding sequence is TGCAGCGTTGATACACGGAATGAGCAGTTCTTC. Protein sequence: CSVDTRNEQFF.

Notes on this clonotype: Compared with germline, one end of the junction differs, possibly owing to a read error. The chain carries TRBV7-2 and TRBJ2-7; 9 positions match TRBD1. CDR1 and CDR2 from the germline V gene are SGHTA and FQGNSA. The CDR3 contains 12 residues. The chain's CDR3 is CASSPPGQGQVF. The CDR3 DNA is TGTGCCAGCAGCCCCCCGGGACAGGGTCAGGTCTTC.

The rearrangement links TRBV4-1 to TRBJ1-4; no clear D. The germline gives CDR1 MGHRA, CDR2 YSYEKL. V shed 0 bases and J shed 4 bases, with 9 bases lying between them. The CDR3 has 15 residues. The CDR3 DNA is TGCGCCAGCAGCCAAGATTGGGATAATAATGAAAAACTGTTTTTT. It specifies CASSQDWDNNEKLFF.

This chain links TRBV9 with TRBJ2-1; 8 nucleotides align to TRBD1. V was pared by 4 bases and J by 12 bases, with 12 bases of the junction left unmatched. Germline CDR1 reads SGDLS; CDR2 reads YYNGEE. The CDR3 has 14 amino acids. CDR3 sequence (DNA): TGTGCCAGCAGCCAGGACGCAGGGGGCGAAGGGCAGTTCTTC. It encodes CASSQDAGGEGQFF.

The chain recombines TRBV28 with TRBJ2-1; weak D call: TRBD1 (6 bases). There are 14 residues in the CDR3. The V end was cut by 7 bases, the J end by 3 bases, with 13 bases between. Germline values: CDR1 MDHEN, CDR2 SYDVKM. The CDR3 loop reads CASTLRGYYNEQFF. The CDR3 bases are TGTGCCAGCACTCTTAGGGGGTACTACAATGAGCAGTTCTTC.

This clonotype was detected ten times or more. The rearrangement uses TRBV12-3 or TRBV12-4 and TRBJ2-7; a possible D gene is TRBD2 (5 bases). Trimming left V 4 bases short and J 1 base short, with 14 bases between. This CDR3 comprises 15 residues. The CDR3 spells CASSWTYRESYEQYF. CDR3 nucleotide sequence: TGTGCCAGCAGTTGGACTTATAGAGAGTCCTACGAGCAGTACTTC.

This chain uses TRBV28 with TRBJ2-2; TRBD2 matches at 14 bases. The J segment lost 7 bases and the V segment lost 7 bases, leaving 11 bases of the junction unmatched. The CDR3 length is 17 residues. CDR1 MDHEN and CDR2 SYDVKM come from the germline V gene. Here the CDR3 DNA reads TGTGCCAGCACCCCTTCGACTAGCGGGGGGGAGAGCGGGGAGCTGTTTTTT. Its protein product is CASTPSTSGGESGELFF.

The V gene is TRBV29-1, the J gene TRBJ2-1; tentatively, D is TRBD2 (5 bases). Germline V gene sequence: CDR1 SQVTM, CDR2 ANQGSEA. The CDR3 runs to 14 residues. V dropped 4 bases and J dropped 4 bases, with 14 bases sitting between them. The CDR3 DNA reads TGCAGCGTTGTTCGGGGAGTGCCGTACAATGAGCAGTTCTTC. It specifies CSVVRGVPYNEQFF.